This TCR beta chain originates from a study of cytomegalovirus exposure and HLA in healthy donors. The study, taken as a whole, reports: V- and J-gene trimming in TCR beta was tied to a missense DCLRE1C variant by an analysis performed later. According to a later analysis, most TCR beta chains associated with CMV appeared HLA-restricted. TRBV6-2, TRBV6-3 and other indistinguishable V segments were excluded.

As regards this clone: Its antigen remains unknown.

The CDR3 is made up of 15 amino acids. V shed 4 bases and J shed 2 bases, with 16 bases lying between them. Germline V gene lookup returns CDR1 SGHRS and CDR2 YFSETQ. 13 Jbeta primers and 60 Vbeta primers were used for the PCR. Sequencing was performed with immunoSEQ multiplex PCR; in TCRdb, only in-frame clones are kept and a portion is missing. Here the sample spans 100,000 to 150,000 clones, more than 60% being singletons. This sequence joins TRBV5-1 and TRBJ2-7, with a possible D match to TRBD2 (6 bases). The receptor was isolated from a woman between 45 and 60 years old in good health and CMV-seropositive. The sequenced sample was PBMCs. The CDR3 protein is CASSPGVPIPYEQYF. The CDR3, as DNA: TGCGCCAGCAGCCCGGGGGTCCCTATACCCTACGAGCAGTACTTC.